These 32 T cell receptor beta chains were all obtained from the same sample, sequenced in a study of cytomegalovirus exposure and HLA in healthy donors. Amplification used 60 Vbeta primers and 13 Jbeta primers. Sequencing used immunoSEQ multiplex PCR; TCRdb keeps in-frame clones, though not all of them. The repertoire holds under 200,000 clones, with roughly four fifths as singletons. Sequenced sample: PBMCs. The receptors here all came from a middle-aged woman in good health and CMV-seronegative.

J is TRBJ2-7 and V is TRBV5-1; 9 nucleotides align to TRBD1. Germline V lookup: CDR1 SGHRS, CDR2 YFSETQ. V shed 0 bases and J 9 bases; nucleotides not matched to a gene: 10. The CDR3 has 15 amino acids. Written as DNA, the CDR3 is TGCGCCAGCAGCTTGGGGGGACAGGGTAGAGGAGGGCAGTACTTC. The encoded protein is CASSLGGQGRGGQYF.

CDR3 coding DNA: TGTGCCAGCAGCTTAATGAGCGGGGGGGCCCGCAATGAGCAGTTCTTC. Translated: CASSLMSGGARNEQFF. This chain joins TRBV7-8 and TRBJ2-1, with 10 bases identical to TRBD2. The V segment lost 2 bases and the J segment 6 bases; nucleotides outside the gene matches: 7. This CDR3 comprises 16 residues. Per the germline V gene, CDR1 is SGHVS and CDR2 is FQNEAQ.

As regards this clone: A junction end diverges from the germline sequence, so it may reflect a read error. The chain has TRBV2 and TRBJ2-5, with D maybe TRBD1 (6 bases). The CDR3 consists of 14 residues. Germline assignment: CDR1 SNHLY and CDR2 FYNNEI. The CDR3 reads CAGRRGGETETQYF. CDR3 in DNA: TGTGCCGGCAGAAGAGGGGGAGAGACGGAGACCCAGTACTTC.

On this clone: One junction end disagrees with the germline gene, perhaps due to a read error. The J gene is TRBJ1-1, the V gene TRBV19; D not certain. Germline V gene data show CDR1 as LNHDA and CDR2 as SQIVND (reference sequence). The CDR3 spans 14 residues. The CDR3: CVSSATGGYTEAFF. The CDR3 DNA is TGTGTCAGTAGTGCGACCGGAGGGTACACTGAAGCTTTCTTT.

A few counts support this clone. V is TRBV9 and J is TRBJ2-2; 8 nucleotides agree with TRBD2. Germline loops: CDR1 SGDLS, CDR2 YYNGEE. The trim removed 4 bases at V and 5 bases at J, leaving 10 bases unmatched. The CDR3 has 16 residues. CDR3 DNA: TGTGCCAGCAGCCCCGGCGGGGGGCTGCGGACCGGGGAGCTGTTTTTT. Residues: CASSPGGGLRTGELFF.

This clone came up once. The V gene is TRBV7-9, the J gene TRBJ2-7, with TRBD1 identical over 10 bases. CDR3 length: 14 amino acids. The trim removed 5 bases at V and 5 bases at J, leaving 6 bases unmatched. Germline lookup yields CDR1 SEHNR and CDR2 FQNEAQ (reference sequence). This chain's CDR3 is CASSKRQGADEQYF. The DNA for the CDR3 is TGTGCCAGCAGCAAAAGACAGGGGGCTGACGAGCAGTACTTC.

The J gene is TRBJ2-1, the V gene TRBV7-9; D is unclear. Looked up from germline, CDR1 is SEHNR and CDR2 is FQNEAQ (reference sequence). The CDR3 is 13 amino acids. The V and J ends lost 6 bases and 0 bases respectively, with 6 bases between them. The CDR3 DNA reads as TGTGCCAGCAGGACGGGCTCCTACAATGAGCAGTTCTTC. As protein: CASRTGSYNEQFF.

A single count supports this clone. The sample holds other DNA sequences that translate to the same CDR3. The chain has TRBV15 and TRBJ2-5; 9 positions agree with TRBD1. V shed 3 bases, J shed 2 bases, and the junction held 4 bases outside the gene matches. CDR3 size: 15 residues. Germline values: CDR1 LNHNV, CDR2 YYDKDF (reference sequence). CDR3 residues: CATSRSGTGQETQYF. The CDR3 DNA follows: TGTGCCACCAGCAGGTCCGGGACAGGGCAAGAGACCCAGTACTTC.

The chain has TRBV29-1 and TRBJ1-4; no clear D. The CDR3 sequence is 12 residues long. Per the germline V gene, CDR1 is SQVTM and CDR2 is ANQGSEA. Deletions cut 0 bases from V and 5 bases from J, with 4 bases between. Here the CDR3 reads CSVEDRNEKLFF. CDR3 in DNA: TGCAGCGTTGAAGATCGGAATGAAAAACTGTTTTTT.

This clone has just a few counts. The chain carries TRBV6-6 and TRBJ2-7, with 10 bases aligning to TRBD2. Trimming removed 2 bases from V and 5 bases from J; junction bases left unmatched: 6. Per germline, CDR1 MNHNY and CDR2 SVGAGI (reference sequence). CDR3 length: 15 residues. CDR3 DNA sequence: TGTGCCAGCAGTTACGGTAGCGGGGGGATAGACGAGCAGTACTTC. This gives the protein CASSYGSGGIDEQYF.

The V gene is TRBV18, the J gene TRBJ1-2; TRBD1 agrees at 7 bases. The CDR3 spans 15 residues. Per germline, CDR1 KGHSH and CDR2 LQKENI. J lost 4 bases, V lost 0 bases, and 5 bases had no gene match. The CDR3 here is CASSPPPGTAYGYTF. CDR3 sequence (DNA): TGTGCCAGCTCACCACCCCCTGGGACAGCCTATGGCTACACCTTC.

The chain uses TRBV6-5 and TRBJ1-6; D gene ambiguous. The V and J ends lost 0 bases and 6 bases respectively, with 6 bases between them. The germline V gene encodes CDR1 MNHEY and CDR2 SVGAGI. The CDR3 runs 14 residues. The CDR3 is CASSYSPFNSPLHF. The CDR3 nucleotides are TGTGCCAGCAGTTACTCCCCCTTTAATTCACCCCTCCACTTT.

The gene calls are TRBV14 and TRBJ1-1; a weak D match, TRBD1 (5 bases). CDR3 length equals 14 residues. The germline CDR1 and CDR2 sequences are SGHDN and FVKESK. V was cut by 1 base and J by 5 bases, with 11 bases left in between. The CDR3 coding sequence is TGTGCCAGCAGCCAAGTTCAGGGCAGGACTGAAGCTTTCTTT. Amino acid sequence: CASSQVQGRTEAFF.

The chain joins TRBV5-1 to TRBJ2-1; 10 bases are a match to TRBD2. With 4 bases clipped from V and 3 bases from J, the junction kept 10 bases outside the gene matches. Germline V gene data show CDR1 as SGHRS and CDR2 as YFSETQ. The CDR3 sequence is 17 residues long. CDR3 in amino acids: CASSQTGSSGGYNEQFF. The CDR3 DNA follows: TGCGCCAGCAGCCAGACAGGGTCTAGCGGGGGCTACAATGAGCAGTTCTTC.

The chain employs TRBV7-3 and TRBJ2-5, with TRBD2 matching 7 bases. V was clipped by 1 base and J by 3 bases; unmatched bases: 5. Germline V gives CDR1 SGHTA, CDR2 FQGTGA. This CDR3 is 15 amino acids long. DNA of the CDR3: TGTGCCAGCAGCTTAAACGGGGGGAGGGAAGAGACCCAGTACTTC. Translated, it gives CASSLNGGREETQYF.

The V call is TRBV28, the J call TRBJ2-7; 9 bases fit TRBD1. The CDR3 is 14 residues long. Germline CDR1 reads MDHEN; CDR2 reads SYDVKM. Trimming removed 7 bases from V and 4 bases from J; junction bases left unmatched: 8. Here the CDR3 reads CASTLGQGQYEQYF. DNA of the CDR3: TGTGCCAGCACACTAGGACAGGGGCAATACGAGCAGTACTTC.

The chain employs TRBV10-1 and TRBJ2-3, with 7 bases identical to TRBD1. CDR1 and CDR2 (germline): WNHNN, SYGVQD (reference sequence). After removal of 4 bases from V and 4 bases from J, the junction contained 11 bases not matched to a gene. CDR3 length: 16 residues. CDR3 DNA sequence: TGCGCCAGCAGTGGAACCAGGGGGAAAGGTGCAGATACGCAGTATTTT. It specifies CASSGTRGKGADTQYF.

This clone was seen only a few times. The chain couples TRBV11-2 to TRBJ2-1, with 10 bases identical to TRBD2. The germline gives CDR1 SGHAT, CDR2 FQNNGV. The CDR3 totals 16 residues. V was clipped by 1 base and J by 3 bases; unmatched bases: 3. CDR3 nucleotide sequence: TGTGCCAGCAGCTTAGTATCTAGCGGGAGCTACAATGAGCAGTTCTTC. Translation gives CASSLVSSGSYNEQFF.

DNA for the CDR3: TGTGCCAGCAGCGAGGAGGACAGGGCTCAGCCCCAGCATTTT. Its protein is CASSEEDRAQPQHF. This chain links TRBV9 with TRBJ1-5; 8 bases are a match to TRBD1. The germline V gene encodes CDR1 SGDLS and CDR2 YYNGEE. The CDR3 loop spans 14 amino acids. V dropped 3 bases and J dropped 6; count of bases not matched to a gene: 5.

The gene calls are TRBV4-1 and TRBJ1-5; tentative D call: TRBD1 (6 bases). Germline V gene sequence: CDR1 MGHRA, CDR2 YSYEKL. This CDR3 region has 18 residues. Trimming stripped 3 bases from V and 5 bases from J, with 23 bases between. CDR3 region: CASSHDRNRVGTYQPQHF. The CDR3 DNA sequence: TGCGCCAGCAGCCATGATCGTAACAGGGTCGGAACATATCAGCCCCAGCATTTT.

The chain is built from TRBV5-1 and TRBJ2-7; D may be TRBD1 (6 bases). CDR3 length: 16 amino acids. CDR1 SGHRS and CDR2 YFSETQ come from the germline V gene. Trimming cost V 7 bases and J 0 bases, with 20 bases left between them. The CDR3: CASGRKGGSTSYEQYF. CDR3 DNA: TGCGCCAGCGGGCGGAAAGGGGGTTCGACCTCCTACGAGCAGTACTTC.

This clone was picked up a small number of times. The chain links TRBV6-5 to TRBJ1-1, with D perhaps matching TRBD1 (6 bases). V lost 0 bases, J lost 10 bases, and 15 bases lay in between. Germline loops: CDR1 MNHEY, CDR2 SVGAGI. The CDR3 runs 14 residues. The CDR3 region has the DNA TGTGCCAGCAGTTACTCGATCAGGGGAAGAGGAGCTTTCTTT. Translated, it gives CASSYSIRGRGAFF.

This clone was detected only once. V usage is TRBV6-5 and J usage is TRBJ2-7; a possible D gene is TRBD2 (6 bases). CDR3 length: 13 amino acids. V shed 5 bases and J shed 7 bases, with 15 bases lying between them. Germline CDR1 is MNHEY and CDR2 is SVGAGI. In DNA, the CDR3 is TGTGCCAGCAGTCTCTTGGGAGGTAGAGAGCAGTACTTC. It codes for CASSLLGGREQYF.

This chain uses TRBV19 with TRBJ1-5; unclear D gene. The CDR3 spans 13 residues. Germline V gives CDR1 LNHDA, CDR2 SQIVND (reference sequence). Trimming stripped 7 bases from V and 0 bases from J, with 7 bases between. This chain's CDR3 is CASTENSNQPQHF. DNA for the CDR3: TGTGCCAGTACCGAGAATAGCAATCAGCCCCAGCATTTT. Combining the CDR3 with reference TRBV19 and TRBJ1-5 gives the whole variable domain DGGITQSPKYLFRKEGQNVTLSCEQNLNHDAMYWYRQDPGQGLRLIYYSQIVNDFQKGDIAEGYSVSREKKESFPLTVTSAQKNPTAFYLCASTENSNQPQHFGDGTRLSIL.

The chain uses TRBV28 and TRBJ1-3; weak D call: TRBD1 (5 bases). The CDR3 consists of 15 residues. Germline CDR1 and CDR2: MDHEN and SYDVKM. Trimming took off 3 bases at V and 3 bases at J, with 12 bases between the two ends. The DNA of the CDR3 is TGTGCCAGCAGTTTGCAGGGTGAAGGTGGAAACACCATATATTTT. Encoded protein: CASSLQGEGGNTIYF.

The chain is built from TRBV6-1 and TRBJ1-2; 7 bases agree with TRBD1. The germline V gene has CDR1 MNHNS and CDR2 SASEGT. The CDR3 has 14 residues. V lost 6 bases, J lost 5 bases, and 9 bases stayed unmatched. The CDR3 DNA reads as TGTGCCAGCAGCTGGGACAGCTCAATATATGGCTACACCTTC. Its translation is CASSWDSSIYGYTF.

This clone was recorded a few times. V usage is TRBV5-1 and J usage is TRBJ1-2, with 7 bases matching TRBD1. Germline V gene sequence: CDR1 SGHRS, CDR2 YFSETQ. This CDR3 contains 15 residues. Losses at the gene ends were 4 bases for V and 5 bases for J; bases not matched to a gene: 11. The CDR3 loop reads CASSLPQGSVYGYTF. CDR3 in DNA: TGCGCCAGCAGCCTCCCACAGGGGTCGGTATATGGCTACACCTTC.

The chain combines TRBV27 with TRBJ2-7; weak D call: TRBD1 (5 bases). The V end was cut by 2 bases, the J end by 5 bases, with 13 bases between. CDR1 and CDR2 (germline): MNHEY, SMNVEV (reference sequence). The CDR3 runs to 14 residues. The CDR3 loop reads CASSLIQGSDEQYF. In DNA form, the CDR3 reads TGTGCCAGCAGTTTAATCCAGGGAAGCGACGAGCAGTACTTC.

The V and J genes are TRBV14 and TRBJ2-2, with TRBD1 as a possible D gene (5 bases). The CDR3 totals 19 residues. The V and J ends lost 0 bases and 1 base respectively, with 18 bases between them. Germline V gene data show CDR1 as SGHDN and CDR2 as FVKESK. CDR3 nucleotide sequence: TGTGCCAGCAGCCAAGACAGCATTAGAGGACACCAGAACACCGGGGAGCTGTTTTTT. Protein: CASSQDSIRGHQNTGELFF.

The CDR3 loop is CASSFRTALNYGYTF. Written as DNA, the CDR3 is TGTGCCAGCAGCTTTAGGACAGCCTTAAACTATGGCTACACCTTC. The chain combines TRBV7-2 with TRBJ1-2, with D perhaps TRBD1 (6 bases). Germline V gene lookup returns CDR1 SGHTA and CDR2 FQGNSA. Trimming cost V 3 bases and J 2 bases, with 13 bases left between them. CDR3 size: 15 residues.

V gene TRBV6-1 combines with J gene TRBJ2-5; 7 nucleotides match TRBD1. In germline, CDR1 is MNHNS, CDR2 SASEGT. V was clipped by 4 bases and J by 5 bases; unmatched bases: 10. This CDR3 spans 15 amino acids. CDR3 DNA sequence: TGTGCCAGCAGTGCTAGACAGGGCCAGCGGGAGACCCAGTACTTC. This sequence encodes CASSARQGQRETQYF.

V gene TRBV7-3 combines with J gene TRBJ1-6, with TRBD1 matching over 7 bases. V gave up 3 bases and J gave up 7 bases; unmatched junction bases: 3. CDR1 is SGHTA and CDR2 is FQGTGA in the germline V gene. The CDR3 spans 14 residues. The CDR3 coding sequence is TGTGCCAGCAGCTTGACAGGGAGGAATTCACCCCTCCACTTT. This sequence encodes CASSLTGRNSPLHF.